This T cell receptor (beta chain) was identified during a study of blood T cell repertoires in COVID-19. Study information: Samples came from the United States, Italy and Spain, spanning acute and convalescent COVID-19. In each case, the material was cDNA or gDNA derived from T cells, B-cell-depleted T cells, or PBMCs.

This CDR3 is built from 14 residues. Looked up from germline, CDR1 is SGHVS and CDR2 is FNYEAQ. V was trimmed by 5 bases and J by 2 bases, leaving 13 bases between them. This clone was counted at least ten times. In the original analysis: Reference gene primer amplification gave nucleated cell count estimates. Sequencing was performed with immunoSEQ multiplex PCR; in TCRdb, only in-frame clones are kept and a portion is missing. V and J calls and clone size come straight from that table; D and trimming were deduced from the DNA. The sample consists of approximately 120,000 clones, about 78% of them appearing once.

Specimen: peripheral blood. The gene calls are TRBV7-6 and TRBJ2-7; D may be TRBD1 (5 bases). This clonotype was obtained from a human donor in a cohort sampled during active or convalescent COVID-19. The CDR3 DNA is TGTGCCAGCAGCCCCCAGGGCAGCACCTACGAGCAGTACTTC. Translation gives CASSPQGSTYEQYF.